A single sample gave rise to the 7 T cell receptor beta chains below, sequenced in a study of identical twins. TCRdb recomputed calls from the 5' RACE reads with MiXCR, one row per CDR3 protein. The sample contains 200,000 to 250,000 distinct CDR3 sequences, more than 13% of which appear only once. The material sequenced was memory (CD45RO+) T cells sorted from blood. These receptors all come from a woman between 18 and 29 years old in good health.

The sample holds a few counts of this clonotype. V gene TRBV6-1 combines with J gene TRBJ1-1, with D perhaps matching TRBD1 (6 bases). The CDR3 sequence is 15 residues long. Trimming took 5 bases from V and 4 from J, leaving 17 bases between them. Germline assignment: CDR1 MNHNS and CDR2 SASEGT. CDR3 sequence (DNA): TGTGCCAGCAGTCCAGAGCGGGGGGGGCCCACTGAAGCTTTCTTT. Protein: CASSPERGGPTEAFF.

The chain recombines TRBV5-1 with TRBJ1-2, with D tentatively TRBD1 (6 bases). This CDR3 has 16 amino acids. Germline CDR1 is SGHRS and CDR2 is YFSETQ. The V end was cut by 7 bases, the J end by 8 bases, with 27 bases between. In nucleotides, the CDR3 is TGCGCCAGCGCCCCTGCTCAGGGGTCGGGCTTTCGAGGCTACACCTTC. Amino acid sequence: CASAPAQGSGFRGYTF.

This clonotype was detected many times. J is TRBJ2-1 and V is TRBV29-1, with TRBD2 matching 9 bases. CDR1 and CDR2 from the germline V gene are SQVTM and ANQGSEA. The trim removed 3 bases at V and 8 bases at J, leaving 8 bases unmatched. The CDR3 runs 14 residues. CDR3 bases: TGCAGCGTTGATGGGGTAGCGGGAGCCGATGAGCAGTTCTTC. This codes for CSVDGVAGADEQFF.

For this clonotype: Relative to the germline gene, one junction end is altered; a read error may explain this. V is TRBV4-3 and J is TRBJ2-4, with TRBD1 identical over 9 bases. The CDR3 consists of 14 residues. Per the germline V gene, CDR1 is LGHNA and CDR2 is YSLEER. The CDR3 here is CASSQLWGQGQEDF. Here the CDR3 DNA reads TGCGCCAGCAGCCAACTATGGGGACAGGGACAGGAGGACTTC.

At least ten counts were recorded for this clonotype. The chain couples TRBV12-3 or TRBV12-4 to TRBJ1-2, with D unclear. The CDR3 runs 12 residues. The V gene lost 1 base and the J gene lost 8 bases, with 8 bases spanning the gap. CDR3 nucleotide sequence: TGTGCCAGCAGTTTAGGTCTTCGAGGCTACACCTTC. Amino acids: CASSLGLRGYTF.

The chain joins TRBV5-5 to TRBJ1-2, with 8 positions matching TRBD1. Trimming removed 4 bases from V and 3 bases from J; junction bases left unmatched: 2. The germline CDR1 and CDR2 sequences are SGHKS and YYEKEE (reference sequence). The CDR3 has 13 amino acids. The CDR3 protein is CASSVTGDYGYTF. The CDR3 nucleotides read TGTGCCAGCAGCGTGACAGGGGACTATGGCTACACCTTC.

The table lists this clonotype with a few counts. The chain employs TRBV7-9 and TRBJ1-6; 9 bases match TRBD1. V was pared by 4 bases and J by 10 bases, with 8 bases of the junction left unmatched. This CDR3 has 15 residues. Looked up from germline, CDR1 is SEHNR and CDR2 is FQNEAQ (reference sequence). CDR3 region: CASSYLGTGRSPLHF. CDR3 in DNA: TGTGCCAGCAGCTACCTAGGGACAGGGCGCTCACCCCTCCACTTT.